This T cell receptor (beta chain) was captured in a study of OX40 agonist ivuxolimab in advanced cancers. Looking at the study overall: Ivuxolimab, which targeted the costimulatory receptor OX40 (CD134), was an agonistic, fully human IgG2 monoclonal antibody. Intravenous ivuxolimab was administered to patients every 2 weeks at six dose levels: 0.01, 0.1, 0.3, 1.5, 3 and 10 mg/kg. Of the roughly 52 dose-escalation patients, hepatocellular carcinoma was present in around 19, melanoma in roughly 15, renal cell carcinoma in 9 and head and neck cancer in 9. A male proportion of roughly 85% and a mean age of approximately 58 years, ranging from roughly 23 to 79, were recorded for the dose-escalation cohort. Patients were allowed to have had prior anti-PD-1, anti-PD-L1 or anti-CTLA-4 therapy, and 30% to 50% of the dose-escalation patients had previously received checkpoint inhibitors. Three dose-escalation patients achieved partial responses, one with hepatocellular carcinoma and two with cutaneous melanoma. Peripheral TCRbeta sequencing was intended to test whether TCR sequence diversity was altered and clonal T-cell expansion was caused by ivuxolimab. The paper reports the monotherapy dose-escalation portion (N of about 51 patients) of the phase I ivuxolimab trial. Overall study results and their limits: Antigen specificity was not determined for the clonally expanded peripheral T cells. On average, CD8+ T cells showed more expanded clones than CD4+ T cells after ivuxolimab. Partial responders in the 0.1-3.0 mg/kg groups had among the lowest normalized peripheral clonal expansion, especially among CD8+ T cells. Low levels of normalized T-cell clonal expansion were also seen in some patients who did not respond. Clonal expansion of both CD4+ and CD8+ blood T cells was observed from baseline to week 6 at doses 0.1 to 3.0 mg/kg.

To sequence the TCRbeta CDR3 region, genomic DNA was isolated from the sorted cells. The immunoSEQ Assay was used for sequencing of TCRbeta CDR3 regions. TCRdb mirrors the immuneACCESS table, restricted to in-frame sequences. Some clones are absent from its copies; in checked studies, under half trace to an unresolved V gene, and the reason for the others is unknown. The sample table records roughly 50,000 clones; 80% to 85% of these occur just once. The ten largest account for 9.5% to 15% of the sample. A word on this clone: Which antigen it targets is not known. Per-nucleotide qualities are absent, and no much larger clonotype sits a single base away.

Patients with a history of autoimmune disease or receiving systemic immunosuppression were excluded from the trial. Peripheral blood for TCR sequencing was drawn from every dose cohort at baseline, at cycle 4 day 1 and at cycle 7 day 1. The samples were taken from a phase I, first-in-human, multicenter, open-label dose-escalation trial of ivuxolimab. The trial enrolled adults with locally advanced or metastatic head and neck squamous cell, hepatocellular, melanoma or renal cell carcinoma. CD4+ and CD8+ T cells were sorted separately from peripheral blood before TCR sequencing. CDR1 and CDR2, looked up from the germline V gene, are SGHTA and FQGNSA. The germline ends are 15 bases apart after V is trimmed by 2 bases and J by 8 bases. The CDR3 holds 15 amino acids from the cysteine to the phenylalanine. The DNA shown is the 45-base CDR3, in frame from base 1.

This sequence was found in an adult with an advanced solid tumor such as melanoma, head and neck, liver or kidney cancer. The rearranged segments are TRBV7-2 and TRBJ1-4; the D segment could be TRBD1, given 5 matching bases. This specimen was CD4+ or CD8+ T cells sorted from blood, taken in a trial of the OX40 agonist ivuxolimab. The DNA sequence follows: TGTGCCAGCAGCTTATCCCCTAAGGGACTCGAAAAACTGTTTTTT. Its translation is CASSLSPKGLEKLFF.